This TCR beta chain is from a study of CD8+ T cells in alopecia areata. Study at large: Each day, treated patients took oral tofacitinib twice, at 5 to 10 mg per dose. Severity of treated patients was scored by affected scalp percentage.

After isolation, RNA underwent reverse transcription to generate cDNA as the sequencing template. TCRdb's table, derived via immunoSEQ multiplex PCR, lists solely in-frame clones and lacks some. The top ten clones hold roughly 15% of a sample with 110,000 to 150,000 clones, nearly 55% of them seen once. The CDR3 is made up of 11 amino acids. Deletions cut 4 bases from V and 7 bases from J, with 8 bases between. The germline gives CDR1 SNHLY, CDR2 FYNNEI. The sample holds a few counts of this clone. Treatment described: oral pan-JAK inhibitor, 5-10 mg twice daily. PBMCs yielded sorted CD4+ and CD8+ T cells.

The chain couples TRBV2 to TRBJ2-7; D unclear. The material sequenced was CD8+ T cells sorted from blood, taken at week 4, from a patient treated with tofacitinib. This receptor was obtained from a human donor with alopecia areata. CDR3 nucleotide sequence: TGTGCCAGCAGTGTTGGGGTAGAGCAGTACTTC. It codes for CASSVGVEQYF.